This paragraph reports one T cell receptor beta chain. The sample is drawn from a study of cytomegalovirus exposure and HLA in healthy donors. The PCR had 60 Vbeta and 13 Jbeta primers. Produced via immunoSEQ multiplex PCR; TCRdb's table is partial and in-frame only. The table records 150,000 to 200,000 clones, 70% to 80% of them present only once. Per the germline V gene, CDR1 is MNHEY and CDR2 is SMNVEV (reference sequence). V was shortened by 4 bases and J by 4 bases, with 16 bases between the two germline ends. The CDR3 runs to 15 residues. The V and J genes are TRBV27 and TRBJ1-2; D perhaps matches TRBD1 (5 bases). The TCR sequence derives from a man between 18 and 29 years old in good health and CMV-seronegative. Specimen: PBMCs. Written as DNA, the CDR3 is TGTGCCAGCAGTTCAGAACCGGGACTGATCTATGGCTACACCTTC. Its translation is CASSSEPGLIYGYTF.